A single sample is the source of the 25 T cell receptor beta chains below, sequenced in a study of blood T cell repertoires in COVID-19. Measured with immunoSEQ multiplex PCR; TCRdb has only the in-frame clones, and not every one. The table has about 42,000 clones, 76% seen once. Material for sequencing was peripheral blood. These receptors originate from a man older than 75 with acute or convalescent COVID-19.

This clone was counted a few times. The rearrangement uses TRBV15 and TRBJ2-1; 7 bases are a match to TRBD1. V dropped 2 bases and J dropped 3; count of bases not matched to a gene: 4. This CDR3 contains 15 residues. CDR1 and CDR2 from the germline V gene are LNHNV and YYDKDF (reference sequence). The CDR3 nucleotides are TGTGCCACCAGCAGAAATGGGGACAGCTACAATGAGCAGTTCTTC. This encodes CATSRNGDSYNEQFF.

This clone has more than one count but fewer than ten. This CDR3 is CAISEPRTGRDEQFF. The CDR3 DNA is TGTGCCATCAGTGAACCCAGGACAGGTCGTGATGAGCAGTTCTTC. The chain employs TRBV10-3 and TRBJ2-1; 7 bases match TRBD1. CDR3 size: 15 residues. Losses at the gene ends were 3 bases for V and 8 bases for J; bases not matched to a gene: 10. The V gene's germline CDR1 is ENHRY and CDR2 SYGVKD.

This chain joins TRBV5-4 and TRBJ1-6; 7 nucleotides align to TRBD1. With V trimmed by 4 bases and J by 9 bases, 16 bases remained unmatched. The CDR3 has 17 residues. In germline, CDR1 is SGHNT, CDR2 YYREEE (reference sequence). CDR3 amino acids: CASSKMGRTGVGSPLHF. The CDR3 nucleotides read TGTGCCAGCAGCAAGATGGGACGGACAGGAGTCGGTTCACCCCTCCACTTT.

The chain employs TRBV27 and TRBJ1-5; tentatively, D is TRBD1 (6 bases). This CDR3 region has 15 residues. CDR1 and CDR2 from the germline V gene are MNHEY and SMNVEV (reference sequence). V was trimmed by 2 bases and J by 2 bases, leaving 10 bases between them. The CDR3: CASSLQGRGNQPQHF. The CDR3 DNA is TGTGCCAGCAGTTTACAGGGGAGAGGCAATCAGCCCCAGCATTTT.

This clone was recorded a few times. The chain combines TRBV6-5 with TRBJ1-6, with TRBD1 identical over 8 bases. Germline-derived CDR1 and CDR2 are MNHEY and SVGAGI. The CDR3 sequence is 14 residues long. The trim removed 6 bases at V and 10 bases at J, leaving 8 bases unmatched. The CDR3 DNA follows: TGTGCCAGCAGGGACGGACAGGGCAACTCACCCCTCCACTTT. The encoded protein is CASRDGQGNSPLHF.

The J gene is TRBJ2-1, the V gene TRBV29-1; TRBD1 might be the D (6 bases). The CDR3 length is 12 residues. CDR1 and CDR2 from the germline V gene are SQVTM and ANQGSEA. Trimming removed 6 bases from V and 3 bases from J, with 9 bases in between. CDR3 sequence (DNA): TGCAGCGTGACGACAGGCTACAATGAGCAGTTCTTC. It is translated as CSVTTGYNEQFF.

The rearrangement uses TRBV27 and TRBJ1-1, with TRBD1 matching 10 bases. The J segment lost 4 bases and the V segment lost 2 bases, leaving 13 bases of the junction unmatched. The CDR3 is made up of 18 amino acids. CDR1 and CDR2 (germline): MNHEY, SMNVEV (reference sequence). The CDR3 DNA is TGTGCCAGCAGTTTACGACAGGGGGCTCTATTAGACACCACTGAAGCTTTCTTT. This gives the protein CASSLRQGALLDTTEAFF.

This rearrangement joins TRBV18 to TRBJ2-4; TRBD2 might be the D (5 bases). The CDR3 has 16 amino acids. Germline CDR1 reads KGHSH; CDR2 reads LQKENI. Between the trimmed V and J ends, which lost 3 bases and 1 base, there was a span of 13 bases. The CDR3 DNA follows: TGTGCCAGCTCACCTATACAAAGAGGGGCCAAAAACATTCAGTACTTC. This codes for CASSPIQRGAKNIQYF.

The V call is TRBV5-1, the J call TRBJ1-1; the match to TRBD1 covers 8 bases. The germline gives CDR1 SGHRS, CDR2 YFSETQ. The CDR3 loop spans 15 amino acids. With V trimmed by 0 bases and J by 2 bases, 3 bases remained unmatched. CDR3 residues: CASSLEDRVNTEAFF. As DNA, the CDR3 is TGCGCCAGCAGCTTGGAGGACAGGGTTAACACTGAAGCTTTCTTT.

In DNA form, the CDR3 reads TGTGCCAGCAGCCCGACAGGGGGCTTTGGAAACACCATATATTTT. Translating gives CASSPTGGFGNTIYF. The gene calls are TRBV3-1 (or the pseudogene TRBV3-2) and TRBJ1-3; TRBD1 aligns across 10 bases. The J segment lost 3 bases and the V segment lost 4 bases, leaving 3 bases of the junction unmatched. The CDR3 is 15 residues long. CDR1 is LGHDT and CDR2 is YNNKEL in the germline V gene (reference sequence).

The chain uses TRBV10-2 and TRBJ2-2; D is undetermined. There are 14 residues in the CDR3. Germline V lookup: CDR1 WSHSY, CDR2 SAAADI. V dropped 3 bases and J dropped 0 bases, with 5 bases sitting between them. The CDR3 protein is CASSDYTNTGELFF. The CDR3 DNA follows: TGCGCCAGCAGTGATTATACGAACACCGGGGAGCTGTTTTTT.

This sequence joins TRBV28 and TRBJ2-7, with 7 positions matching TRBD1. The V segment lost 8 bases and the J segment 1 base; nucleotides outside the gene matches: 2. The CDR3 runs 12 residues. Germline CDR1 and CDR2: MDHEN and SYDVKM. The CDR3 loop is CASEGQSYEQYF. The CDR3 nucleotides read TGTGCCAGCGAGGGACAGTCCTACGAGCAGTACTTC. The entire variable domain, with the rest obtained from reference TRBV28 and TRBJ2-7, is as follows: DVKVTQSSRYLVKRTGEKVFLECVQDMDHENMFWYRQDPGLGLRLIYFSYDVKMKEKGDIPEGYSVSREKKERFSLILESASTNQTSMYLCASEGQSYEQYFGPGTRLTVT.

V and J are TRBV28 and TRBJ2-7; the match to TRBD1 covers 7 bases. Germline V gene lookup returns CDR1 MDHEN and CDR2 SYDVKM. The trim removed 4 bases at V and 3 bases at J, leaving 12 bases unmatched. This CDR3 comprises 16 residues. CDR3 region: CASSSGGTENRYEQYF. CDR3 DNA: TGTGCCAGCAGTTCTGGTGGGACAGAAAATCGCTACGAGCAGTACTTC.

This clone has a handful of counts. The gene calls are TRBV20-1 and TRBJ2-5; perhaps TRBD2 as D (5 bases). The CDR3 loop spans 19 amino acids. Germline-derived CDR1 and CDR2 are DFQATT and SNEGSKA (reference sequence). Between the trimmed V and J ends, which lost 3 bases and 1 base, there was a span of 27 bases. The CDR3, as DNA: TGCAGTGCTAGTCATGCTTTGTGGAGGAGGTCAGGCTTCCAAGAGACCCAGTACTTC. The encoded protein is CSASHALWRRSGFQETQYF.

V and J are TRBV9 and TRBJ2-5; D may be TRBD1 (6 bases). Per the germline V gene, CDR1 is SGDLS and CDR2 is YYNGEE. V lost 0 bases to trimming and J lost 5 bases, with 11 bases between them. The CDR3 is 14 amino acids. CDR3 protein: CASSVEGVGETQYF. CDR3 nucleotides: TGTGCCAGCAGCGTAGAGGGGGTGGGTGAGACCCAGTACTTC.

The CDR3 sequence is CSVELSNTGELFF. In nucleotides, the CDR3 is TGCAGCGTTGAACTATCGAACACCGGGGAGCTGTTTTTT. V is TRBV29-1 and J is TRBJ2-2; D not certain. Germline V gene data show CDR1 as SQVTM and CDR2 as ANQGSEA. The CDR3 is 13 amino acids. V lost 2 bases and J 0 bases, leaving 4 bases between the germline ends.

The chain joins TRBV7-2 to TRBJ1-1; D is possibly TRBD1 (6 bases). There are 14 residues in the CDR3. Germline V gives CDR1 SGHTA, CDR2 FQGNSA. Trimming cost V 5 bases and J 4 bases, with 14 bases left between them. CDR3 amino acids: CASSVQGRGTEAFF. The DNA of the CDR3 is TGTGCCAGCAGCGTCCAGGGGAGAGGCACTGAAGCTTTCTTT.

V is TRBV7-3 and J is TRBJ2-1; 7 positions match TRBD2. V shed 2 bases and J 6 bases; nucleotides not matched to a gene: 10. The CDR3 totals 16 residues. Germline loops: CDR1 SGHTA, CDR2 FQGTGA. The DNA for the CDR3 is TGTGCCAGCAGCTTATTTGGCGGGGGAGCGGCCAATGAGCAGTTCTTC. Protein sequence: CASSLFGGGAANEQFF.

This sequence joins TRBV2 and TRBJ1-1; D is uncertain. Trimming removed 4 bases from V and 1 base from J, with 7 bases in between. Per the germline V gene, CDR1 is SNHLY and CDR2 is FYNNEI. The CDR3 contains 13 residues. As DNA, the CDR3 is TGTGCCAGCAGTGTACAGTGGAACACTGAAGCTTTCTTT. It translates to CASSVQWNTEAFF.

J is TRBJ2-3 and V is TRBV7-8, with TRBD1 matching 7 bases. Germline-derived CDR1 and CDR2 are SGHVS and FQNEAQ. Trimming cost V 1 base and J 1 base; bases outside gene matches: 8. The CDR3 consists of 17 residues. The CDR3 DNA follows: TGTGCCAGCAGCTTAGTTATGTGGACAGGTGGCACAGATACGCAGTATTTT. This encodes CASSLVMWTGGTDTQYF.

The rearrangement links TRBV4-2 to TRBJ2-2; 10 bases align to TRBD2. The V gene end was trimmed by 1 base and the J gene end by 1 base; junction bases not matched to a gene: 6. The CDR3 contains 18 residues. The V gene's germline CDR1 is LGHNA and CDR2 YNFKEQ. The CDR3 spells CASSQVAGGPGNTGELFF. The CDR3 DNA is TGTGCCAGCAGCCAAGTAGCGGGGGGCCCCGGGAACACCGGGGAGCTGTTTTTT.

The chain combines TRBV7-2 with TRBJ2-3, with 10 bases aligning to TRBD2. The V segment lost 5 bases and the J segment 1 base; nucleotides outside the gene matches: 12. This CDR3 has 18 amino acids. Germline V CDR1 and CDR2: SGHTA, FQGNSA. For the CDR3, the DNA is TGTGCCAGCAGCCTTCAGCGGGGGGGCCTCCCGGGCACAGATACGCAGTATTTT. Translating it yields CASSLQRGGLPGTDTQYF.

The chain combines TRBV4-1 with TRBJ2-5; TRBD1 agrees at 9 bases. V lost 2 bases and J lost 4; bases outside the gene matches: 8. The V gene's germline CDR1 is MGHRA and CDR2 YSYEKL. The CDR3 totals 16 residues. The CDR3 is CASSQTPGQGGETQYF. The CDR3 DNA follows: TGCGCCAGCAGCCAAACGCCGGGACAGGGAGGAGAGACCCAGTACTTC.

The genes are TRBV12-3 or TRBV12-4 and TRBJ1-2, with a weak D call TRBD1 (5 bases). V was trimmed by 6 bases and J by 6 bases, leaving 14 bases between them. The CDR3 totals 13 residues. The CDR3 nucleotides read TGTGCCAGCAGCCCGGCCGGGGGTGATGGCTACACCTTC. Its protein is CASSPAGGDGYTF.

The rearrangement joins TRBV12-1 to TRBJ1-2. TRBV12-1 is a pseudogene. The CDR3 extends over 12 amino acids. CDR3 coding DNA: TGTGCCAGCAGCGAGCTTGAGGCTGGCTACACCTTC. Translating gives CASSELEAGYTF.